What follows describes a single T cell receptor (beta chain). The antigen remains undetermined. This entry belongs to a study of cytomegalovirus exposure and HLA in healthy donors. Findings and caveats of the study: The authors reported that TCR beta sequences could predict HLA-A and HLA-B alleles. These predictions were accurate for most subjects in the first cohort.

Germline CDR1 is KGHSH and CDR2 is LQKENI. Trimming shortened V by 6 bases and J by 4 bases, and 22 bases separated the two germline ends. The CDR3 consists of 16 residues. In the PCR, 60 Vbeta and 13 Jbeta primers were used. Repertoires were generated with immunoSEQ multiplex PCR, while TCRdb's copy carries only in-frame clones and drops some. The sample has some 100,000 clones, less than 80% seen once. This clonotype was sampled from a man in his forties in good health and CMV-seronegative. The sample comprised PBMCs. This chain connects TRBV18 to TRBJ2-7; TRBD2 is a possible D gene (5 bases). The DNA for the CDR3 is TGTGCCAGCTCCCCAGGAGACTACCCAGTACAGTACGAGCAGTACGTC. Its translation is CASSPGDYPVQYEQYV.